Sequencing of this TCR beta chain was carried out in a study of human T cells and chemical hapten exposure. Study background: The patient population, which was mostly female, had alopecia areata, totalis or universalis. Whole-study results and caveats: Expanded TCRs formed significantly more large CDR3 similarity clusters than controls. Alopecia was present in the donors, so their immune response may differ from healthy people's.

This CDR3 comprises 15 residues. Trimming cost V 6 bases and J 2 bases, with 13 bases left between them. Germline CDR1 SNHLY, CDR2 FYNNEI. This clonotype was detected a few times. As yet, its antigen is unknown. Regarding time point: patch test 2, 6 weeks after DPC sensitization. Treatment: therapeutic diphenylcyclopropenone sensitization with weekly scalp DPC. Original handling: Per-sample TCR counts ranged from about 20,000 to 700,000, median 95,638. TCRdb passed the RACE reads through MiXCR, listing each CDR3 protein once. The V and J calls and clone size are TCRdb's, not the authors'. The table records tens of thousands of distinct CDR3 sequences, 3% to 3.5% of them present only once.

This clonotype was sampled from a man aged 40-49 years with alopecia areata. Some clones in this sample may be carry-over from other donors' samples. V is TRBV2 and J is TRBJ2-2; TRBD1 or TRBD2 may be the D gene (5 bases each). The material was whole blood, obtained in connection with sensitization to the hapten diphenylcyclopropenone (DPC). Here the CDR3 DNA reads TGTGCCAGCAGAGATGCTTGGGACAACACCGGGGAGCTGTTTTTT. As protein: CASRDAWDNTGELFF.